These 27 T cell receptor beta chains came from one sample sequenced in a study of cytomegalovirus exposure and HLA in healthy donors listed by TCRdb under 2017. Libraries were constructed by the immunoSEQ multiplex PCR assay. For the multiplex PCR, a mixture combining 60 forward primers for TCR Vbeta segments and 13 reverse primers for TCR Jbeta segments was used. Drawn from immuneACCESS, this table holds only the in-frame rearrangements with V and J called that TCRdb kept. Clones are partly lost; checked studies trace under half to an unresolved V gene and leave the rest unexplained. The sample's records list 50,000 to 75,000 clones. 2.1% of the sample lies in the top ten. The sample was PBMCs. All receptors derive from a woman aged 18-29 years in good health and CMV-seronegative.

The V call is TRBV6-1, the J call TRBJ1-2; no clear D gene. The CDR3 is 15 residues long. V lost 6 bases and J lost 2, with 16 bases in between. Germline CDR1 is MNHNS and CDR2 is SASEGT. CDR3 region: CASSGQRAGNYGYTF. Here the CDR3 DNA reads TGTGCCAGCAGCGGTCAGCGGGCGGGGAACTATGGCTACACCTTC.

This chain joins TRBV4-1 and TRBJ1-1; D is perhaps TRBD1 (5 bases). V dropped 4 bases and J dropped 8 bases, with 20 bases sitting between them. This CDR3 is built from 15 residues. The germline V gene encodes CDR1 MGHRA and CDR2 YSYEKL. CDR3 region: CASSLNARQKVEAFF. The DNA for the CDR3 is TGCGCCAGCAGCCTAAACGCCCGACAGAAAGTAGAAGCTTTCTTT.

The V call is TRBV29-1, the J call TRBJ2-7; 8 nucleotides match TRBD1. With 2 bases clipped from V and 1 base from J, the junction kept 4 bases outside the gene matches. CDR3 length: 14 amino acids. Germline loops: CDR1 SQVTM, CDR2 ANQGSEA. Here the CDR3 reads CSVELGTGSYEQYF. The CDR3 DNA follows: TGCAGCGTTGAATTGGGGACAGGTTCCTACGAGCAGTACTTC.

CDR3 nucleotide sequence: TGTGCCAGCAGCGTCGGATCTAGCGGGTATAATGAGCAGTTCTTC. It translates to CASSVGSSGYNEQFF. The V call is TRBV9, the J call TRBJ2-1; the match to TRBD2 covers 8 bases. V shed 2 bases and J 7 bases; nucleotides not matched to a gene: 8. The CDR3 contains 15 residues. Germline lookup yields CDR1 SGDLS and CDR2 YYNGEE.

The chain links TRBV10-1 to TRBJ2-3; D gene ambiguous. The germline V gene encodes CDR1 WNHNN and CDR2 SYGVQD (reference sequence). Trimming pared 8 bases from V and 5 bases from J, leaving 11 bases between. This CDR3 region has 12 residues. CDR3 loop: CASGRVRDTQYF. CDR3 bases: TGCGCCAGCGGTCGGGTCAGAGATACGCAGTATTTT.

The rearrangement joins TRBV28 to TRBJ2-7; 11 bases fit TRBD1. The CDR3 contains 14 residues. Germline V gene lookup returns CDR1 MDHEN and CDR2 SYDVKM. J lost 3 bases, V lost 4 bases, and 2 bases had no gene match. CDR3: CASSWGQGDYEQYF. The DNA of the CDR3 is TGTGCCAGCAGTTGGGGACAGGGGGACTACGAGCAGTACTTC.

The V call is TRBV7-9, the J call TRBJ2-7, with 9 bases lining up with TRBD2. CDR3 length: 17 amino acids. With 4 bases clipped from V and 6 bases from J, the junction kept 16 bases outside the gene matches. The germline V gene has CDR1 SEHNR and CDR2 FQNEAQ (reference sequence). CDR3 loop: CASSSPFGRGGVSEQYF. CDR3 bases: TGTGCCAGCAGCTCGCCCTTTGGGCGGGGGGGGGTATCCGAGCAGTACTTC.

DNA of the CDR3: TGCGCCAGCAGCTTGGACAGGACCCCCTACAATGAGCAGTTCTTC. Translating it yields CASSLDRTPYNEQFF. The V and J genes are TRBV5-1 and TRBJ2-1, with a possible D match to TRBD1 (5 bases). Trimming removed 0 bases at V and 2 bases at J, with 9 bases between. This CDR3 has 15 amino acids. Germline loops: CDR1 SGHRS, CDR2 YFSETQ.

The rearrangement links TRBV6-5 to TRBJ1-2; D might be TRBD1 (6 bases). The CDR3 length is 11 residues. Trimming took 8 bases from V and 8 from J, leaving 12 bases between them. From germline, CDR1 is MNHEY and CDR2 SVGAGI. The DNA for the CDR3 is TGTGCCAGCGGCCAGGGGCACGGCTACACCTTC. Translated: CASGQGHGYTF.

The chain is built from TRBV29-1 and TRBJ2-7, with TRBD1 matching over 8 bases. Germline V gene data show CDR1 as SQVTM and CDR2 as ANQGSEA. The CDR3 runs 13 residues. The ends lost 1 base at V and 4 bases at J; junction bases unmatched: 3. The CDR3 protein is CSVEGRGHYEQYF. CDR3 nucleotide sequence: TGCAGCGTTGAAGGCAGGGGGCATTACGAGCAGTACTTC.

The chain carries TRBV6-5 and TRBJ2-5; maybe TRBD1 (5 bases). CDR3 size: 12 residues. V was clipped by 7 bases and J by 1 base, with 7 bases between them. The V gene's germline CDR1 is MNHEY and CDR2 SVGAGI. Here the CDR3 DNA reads TGTGCCAGCACCGACAGCCAAGAGACCCAGTACTTC. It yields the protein CASTDSQETQYF.

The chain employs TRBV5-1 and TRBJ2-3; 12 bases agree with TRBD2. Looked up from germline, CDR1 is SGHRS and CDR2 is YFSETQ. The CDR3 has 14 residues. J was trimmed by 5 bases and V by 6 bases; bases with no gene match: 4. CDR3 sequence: CASTSGGEGDTQYF. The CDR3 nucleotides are TGCGCCAGCACTAGCGGGGGGGAAGGAGATACGCAGTATTTT.

The CDR3 here is CASSLLGGETQYF. For the CDR3, the DNA is TGCGCCAGCAGCTTGCTAGGAGGAGAGACCCAGTACTTC. The chain uses TRBV5-1 and TRBJ2-5, with a tentative D call TRBD2 (5 bases). The length of the CDR3 is 13 residues. V was cut by 1 base and J by 4 bases, with 8 bases left in between. Germline CDR1 is SGHRS and CDR2 is YFSETQ.

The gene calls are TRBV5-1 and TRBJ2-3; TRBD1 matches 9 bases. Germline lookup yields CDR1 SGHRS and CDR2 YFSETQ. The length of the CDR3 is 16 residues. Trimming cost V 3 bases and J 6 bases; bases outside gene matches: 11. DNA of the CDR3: TGCGCCAGCAGCTGGGGGGACAGGGATGAGCGGGATACGCAGTATTTT. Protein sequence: CASSWGDRDERDTQYF.

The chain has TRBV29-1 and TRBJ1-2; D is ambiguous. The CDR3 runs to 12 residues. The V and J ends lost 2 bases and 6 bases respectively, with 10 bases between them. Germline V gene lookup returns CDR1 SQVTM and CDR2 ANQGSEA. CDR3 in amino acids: CSVEQEENGYTF. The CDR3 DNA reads TGCAGCGTTGAACAGGAGGAGAATGGCTACACCTTC.

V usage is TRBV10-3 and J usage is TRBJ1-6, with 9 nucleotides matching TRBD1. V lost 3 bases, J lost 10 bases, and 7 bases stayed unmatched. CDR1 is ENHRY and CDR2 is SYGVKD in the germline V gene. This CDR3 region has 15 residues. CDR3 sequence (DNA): TGTGCCATCAGTGAACCGGGACAGGGAAGCTCACCCCTCCACTTT. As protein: CAISEPGQGSSPLHF.

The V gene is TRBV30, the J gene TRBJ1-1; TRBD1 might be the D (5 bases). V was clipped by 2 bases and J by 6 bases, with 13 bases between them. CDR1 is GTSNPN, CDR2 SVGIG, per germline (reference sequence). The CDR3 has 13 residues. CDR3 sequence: CAWSKWGVPEAFF. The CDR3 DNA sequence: TGTGCCTGGAGTAAATGGGGGGTTCCTGAAGCTTTCTTT.

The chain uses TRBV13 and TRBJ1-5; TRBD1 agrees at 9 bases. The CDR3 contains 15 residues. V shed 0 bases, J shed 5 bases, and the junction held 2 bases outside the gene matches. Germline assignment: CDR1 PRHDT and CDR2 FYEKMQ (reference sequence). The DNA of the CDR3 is TGTGCCAGCAGCTTAGGACAGGGGGCTTATCAGCCCCAGCATTTT. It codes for CASSLGQGAYQPQHF. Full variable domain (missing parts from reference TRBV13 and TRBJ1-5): AAGVIQSPRHLIKEKRETATLKCYPIPRHDTVYWYQQGPGQDPQFLISFYEKMQSDKGSIPDRFSAQQFSDYHSELNMSSLELGDSALYFCASSLGQGAYQPQHFGDGTRLSIL.

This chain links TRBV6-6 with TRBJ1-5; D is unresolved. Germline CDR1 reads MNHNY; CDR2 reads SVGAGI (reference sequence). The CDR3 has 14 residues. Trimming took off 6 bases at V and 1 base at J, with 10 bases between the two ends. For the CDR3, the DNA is TGTGCCAGCAGCCCCTCGGTCAGCAATCAGCCCCAGCATTTT. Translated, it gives CASSPSVSNQPQHF.

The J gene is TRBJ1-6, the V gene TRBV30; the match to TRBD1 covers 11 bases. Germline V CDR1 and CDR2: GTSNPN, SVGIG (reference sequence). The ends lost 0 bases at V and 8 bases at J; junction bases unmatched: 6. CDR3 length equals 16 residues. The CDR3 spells CAWSVRWDRGDSPLHF. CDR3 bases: TGTGCCTGGAGTGTGCGGTGGGACAGGGGGGATTCACCCCTCCACTTT.

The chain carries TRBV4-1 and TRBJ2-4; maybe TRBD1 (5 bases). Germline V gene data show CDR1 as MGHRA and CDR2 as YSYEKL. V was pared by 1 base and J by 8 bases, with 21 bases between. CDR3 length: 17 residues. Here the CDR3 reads CASSQGRQIESGDIQYF. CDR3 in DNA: TGCGCCAGCAGCCAAGGACGACAGATAGAAAGTGGGGACATTCAGTACTTC.

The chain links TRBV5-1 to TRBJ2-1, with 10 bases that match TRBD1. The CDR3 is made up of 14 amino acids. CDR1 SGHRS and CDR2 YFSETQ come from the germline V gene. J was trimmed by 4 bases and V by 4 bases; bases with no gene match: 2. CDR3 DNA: TGCGCCAGCAGCCAGGGACAGGGGTACAATGAGCAGTTCTTC. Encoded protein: CASSQGQGYNEQFF.

The CDR3: CASSLGQQETQYF. CDR3 nucleotides: TGTGCCAGCAGCCTAGGACAGCAAGAGACCCAGTACTTC. This chain uses TRBV2 with TRBJ2-5, with D maybe TRBD1 (6 bases). Germline V gene data show CDR1 as SNHLY and CDR2 as FYNNEI. The CDR3 loop spans 13 amino acids. Trimming took off 6 bases at V and 2 bases at J, with 10 bases between the two ends.

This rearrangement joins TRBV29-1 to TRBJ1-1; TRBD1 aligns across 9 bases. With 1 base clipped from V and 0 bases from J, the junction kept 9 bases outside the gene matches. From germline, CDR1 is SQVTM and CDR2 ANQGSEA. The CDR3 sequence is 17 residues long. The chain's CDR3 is CSVEGDRALFMNTEAFF. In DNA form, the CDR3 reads TGCAGCGTTGAAGGGGACAGGGCACTTTTCATGAACACTGAAGCTTTCTTT.

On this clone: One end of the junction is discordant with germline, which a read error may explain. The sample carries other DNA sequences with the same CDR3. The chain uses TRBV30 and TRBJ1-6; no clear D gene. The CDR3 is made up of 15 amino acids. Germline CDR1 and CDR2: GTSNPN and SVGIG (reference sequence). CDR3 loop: CALVGQSSYNSPLHF. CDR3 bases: TGTGCCCTGGTTGGGCAGAGCTCCTATAATTCACCCCTACACTTT.

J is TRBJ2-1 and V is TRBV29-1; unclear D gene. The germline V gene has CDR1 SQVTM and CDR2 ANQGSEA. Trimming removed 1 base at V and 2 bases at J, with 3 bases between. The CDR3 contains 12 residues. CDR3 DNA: TGCAGCGTTGAAGCTGCCTACAATGAGCAGTTCTTC. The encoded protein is CSVEAAYNEQFF.

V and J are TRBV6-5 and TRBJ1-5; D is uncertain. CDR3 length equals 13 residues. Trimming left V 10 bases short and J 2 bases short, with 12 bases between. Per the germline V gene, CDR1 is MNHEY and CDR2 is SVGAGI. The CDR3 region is CATAENGNQPQHF. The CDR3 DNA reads TGTGCCACCGCGGAAAACGGCAATCAGCCCCAGCATTTT.